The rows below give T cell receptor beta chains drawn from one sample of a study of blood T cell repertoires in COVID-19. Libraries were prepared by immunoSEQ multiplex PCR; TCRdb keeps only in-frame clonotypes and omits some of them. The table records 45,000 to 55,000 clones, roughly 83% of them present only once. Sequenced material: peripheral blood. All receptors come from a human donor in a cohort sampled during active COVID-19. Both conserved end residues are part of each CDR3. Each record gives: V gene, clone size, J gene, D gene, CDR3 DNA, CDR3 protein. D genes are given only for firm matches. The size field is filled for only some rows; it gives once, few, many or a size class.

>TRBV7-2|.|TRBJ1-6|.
TGTGCCACCGACCGGACAAGCTATAATTCACCCCTCCACTTT
CATDRTSYNSPLHF
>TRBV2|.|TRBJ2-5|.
TGTGCCAGCAGTCGCGACTCCACCCGGGAGGAGACCCAGTACTTC
CASSRDSTREETQYF
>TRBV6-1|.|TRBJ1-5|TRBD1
TGTGCCAGCAGTGAAATGGGGACAGGGGGTCGGGGCAATCAGCCCCAGCATTTT
CASSEMGTGGRGNQPQHF
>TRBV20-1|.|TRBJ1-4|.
TGCAGTGCTAGTTTGGTTGGAGGTCGAGAAAAACTGTTTTTT
CSASLVGGREKLFF
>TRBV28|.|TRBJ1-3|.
TGTGCCAGCAGTTTACCTCAGGGCCGGAACACCATATATTTT
CASSLPQGRNTIYF
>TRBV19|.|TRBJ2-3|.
TGTGCCAGTAGTATGCGAGCGGGCACAGATACGCAGTATTTT
CASSMRAGTDTQYF
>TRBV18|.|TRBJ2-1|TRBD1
TGTGCCAGCTCACTCTCCGGGACAGGGTATTACAATGAGCAGTTCTTC
CASSLSGTGYYNEQFF
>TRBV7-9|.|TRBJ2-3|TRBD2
TGTGCCAGCGGAACAGCGGGGGCCACAGATACGCAGTATTTT
CASGTAGATDTQYF
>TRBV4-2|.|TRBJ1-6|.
TGTGCCAGCAGCCAAGATTGGGGGGTGAATTCACCCCTCCACTTT
CASSQDWGVNSPLHF
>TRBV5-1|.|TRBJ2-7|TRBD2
TGCGCCAGCAAGCGGGACTCCTACTCGACGGCCTCCTACGAGCAGTACTTC
CASKRDSYSTASYEQYF
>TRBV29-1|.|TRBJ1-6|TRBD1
TGCAGCGTAAGACAGGGTAATTCACCCCTCCACTTT
CSVRQGNSPLHF
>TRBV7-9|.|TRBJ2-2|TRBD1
TGTGCCAGCAGCTTAGAAGGGGGCAAAAGCGGGGAGCTGTTTTTT
CASSLEGGKSGELFF
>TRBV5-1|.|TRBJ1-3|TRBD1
TGCGCCAGCAGCAAAGACAGGGCTGCTGGAAACACCATATATTTT
CASSKDRAAGNTIYF
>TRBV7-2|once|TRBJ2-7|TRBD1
TGTGCCAGCAGCTTAGGTAAAACGGGACAGGGTCGTTACGAGCAGTACTTC
CASSLGKTGQGRYEQYF
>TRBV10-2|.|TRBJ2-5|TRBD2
TGCGCCAGCAGCGCCCCCGGACTAGCGGGGGAGACATCGTACCAAGAGACCCAGTACTTC
CASSAPGLAGETSYQETQYF
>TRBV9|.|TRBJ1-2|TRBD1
TGTGCCAGCAGCGTAGCTACCGGACAGGGGTCGGGCGGCTACACCTTC
CASSVATGQGSGGYTF
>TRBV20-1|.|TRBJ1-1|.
TGCAGTGCTAGCCCACAGAGAGAAGCTTTCTTT
CSASPQREAFF
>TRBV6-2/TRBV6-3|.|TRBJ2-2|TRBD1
TGTGCCAGCAGCCATGACAGGGTACCCTCGAACACCGGGGAGCTGTTTTTT
CASSHDRVPSNTGELFF
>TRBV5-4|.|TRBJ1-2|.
TGTGCCAGCAGCAAACCTGGGGAGAACTATGGCTACACCTTC
CASSKPGENYGYTF
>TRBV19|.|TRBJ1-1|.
TGTGCCAGTACCTACAGCGGCCGGATAGTTGAAGCTTTCTTT
CASTYSGRIVEAFF
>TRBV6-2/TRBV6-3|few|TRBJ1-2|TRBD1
TGTGCCAGCAGCCAAATCCGGACAGGGACTAACTATGGCTACACCTTC
CASSQIRTGTNYGYTF
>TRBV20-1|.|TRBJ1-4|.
TGCAGTGCTCGTGACGGAACTAATGAAAAACTGTTTTTT
CSARDGTNEKLFF
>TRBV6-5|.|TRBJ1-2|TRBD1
TGTGCCAGCAGCCGGACAGGGGGCGGGAGTGGCTACACCTTC
CASSRTGGGSGYTF
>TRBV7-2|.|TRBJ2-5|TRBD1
TGTGCCAGCAGCTTAACCCCGGGACAGGGGGCGTTAAAGGAGACCCAGTACTTC
CASSLTPGQGALKETQYF
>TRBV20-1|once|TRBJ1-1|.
TGCAGTGCTAGTAGGGAAGGAGGCACTGAAGCTTTCTTT
CSASREGGTEAFF
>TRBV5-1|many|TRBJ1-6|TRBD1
TGCGCCAGCAGCTTAACTCAGGGGGCGGATAATTCACCCCTCCACTTT
CASSLTQGADNSPLHF
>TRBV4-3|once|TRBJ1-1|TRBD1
TGCGCCAGCAGCCAACCCGACAGGGGCCCTGAAGCTTTCTTT
CASSQPDRGPEAFF
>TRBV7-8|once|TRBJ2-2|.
TGTGCCAGCAGCTTTTATCGGGGCACCGGGGAGCTGTTTTTT
CASSFYRGTGELFF
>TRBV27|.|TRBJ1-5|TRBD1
TGTGCCAGCAGTCCCCTCGCGGACAGGGGCCATCAGCCCCAGCATTTT
CASSPLADRGHQPQHF
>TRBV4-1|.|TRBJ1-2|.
TGCGCCAGCAGCCAGGTACAGGGTTCTCTCGACTATGGCTACACCTTC
CASSQVQGSLDYGYTF
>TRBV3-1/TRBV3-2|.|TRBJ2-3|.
TGTGCCAGCAGCCAGACTTACAACGGGGGATTAGATACGCAGTATTTT
CASSQTYNGGLDTQYF
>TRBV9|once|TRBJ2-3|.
TGTGCCAGCAGCCCAAGACAGTTCACAGATACGCAGTATTTT
CASSPRQFTDTQYF
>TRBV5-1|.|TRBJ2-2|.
TGCGCCAGCAAACGGTTAGACACCGGGGAGCTGTTTTTT
CASKRLDTGELFF
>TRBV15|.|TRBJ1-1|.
TGTGCCACCAGCAGAGATGGGCACCAAAGACAGAACACTGAAGCTTTCTTT
CATSRDGHQRQNTEAFF
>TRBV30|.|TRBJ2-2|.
TGTGCCTGGAGTTCACGCCGCCAGGGGCCTAACACCGGGGAGCTGTTTTTT
CAWSSRRQGPNTGELFF
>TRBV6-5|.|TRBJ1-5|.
TGTGCCAGCAGTTACCCAATCACAGGGTCTCAGCCCCAGCATTTT
CASSYPITGSQPQHF
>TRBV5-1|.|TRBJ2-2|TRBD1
TGCGCCAGCAGAACCGGGACAGTTACCACCGGGGAGCTGTTTTTT
CASRTGTVTTGELFF
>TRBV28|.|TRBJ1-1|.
.
CASSPPVGRGIPWTFF
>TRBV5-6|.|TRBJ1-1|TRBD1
TGTGCCAGCAGCTTGGGGGACAGACGAGAAGCTTTCTTT
CASSLGDRREAFF
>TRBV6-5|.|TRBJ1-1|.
TGTGCCAGCAGAAGGGGCAGGAACACTGAAGCTTTCTTT
CASRRGRNTEAFF
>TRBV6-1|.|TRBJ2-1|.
TGTGCCAGCAGTGAAGCGGCAGGGGCCAATGAGCAGTTCTTC
CASSEAAGANEQFF